These 30 T cell receptor beta chains originate from one sample sequenced in a study of cytomegalovirus exposure and HLA in healthy donors. In the PCR, 60 Vbeta and 13 Jbeta primers were used. The assay was immunoSEQ multiplex PCR, and TCRdb's table has in-frame clones only and misses some. The sample records over 120,000 clones, roughly 70% being singletons. The specimen sequenced was PBMCs. These receptors all stem from a man between 18 and 35 years old in good health and CMV-seropositive.

The rearrangement uses TRBV7-2 and TRBJ1-6; 9 bases fit TRBD1. CDR3 length: 19 residues. Per the germline V gene, CDR1 is SGHTA and CDR2 is FQGNSA. The trim removed 1 base at V and 9 bases at J, leaving 16 bases unmatched. The CDR3 spells CASSLVLPTGGPVSSPLHF. The CDR3 DNA sequence: TGTGCCAGCAGCTTAGTACTGCCGACAGGGGGTCCGGTTAGTTCACCCCTCCACTTT.

The V call is TRBV4-3, the J call TRBJ2-1; a weak D match, TRBD2 (5 bases). The CDR3 is made up of 14 amino acids. Germline V gene sequence: CDR1 LGHNA, CDR2 YSLEER. V was trimmed by 2 bases and J by 6 bases, leaving 11 bases between them. In DNA, the CDR3 is TGCGCCAGCAGCCAAAAGGACTCCCTCAATGAGCAGTTCTTC. Translation: CASSQKDSLNEQFF.

The chain combines TRBV5-1 with TRBJ1-1; TRBD1 is a possible D gene (5 bases). Germline V gene sequence: CDR1 SGHRS, CDR2 YFSETQ. The CDR3 loop spans 16 amino acids. The V gene lost 4 bases and the J gene lost 1 base, with 17 bases spanning the gap. The DNA of the CDR3 is TGCGCCAGCAGCCCGGGGGGGGGAGGAGCGAACACTGAAGCTTTCTTT. This sequence encodes CASSPGGGGANTEAFF.

The rearrangement uses TRBV21-1 and TRBJ2-1; the table's D call of TRBD1 was not tested on the DNA. TRBV21-1 is deemed a pseudogene. CDR3 length equals 15 residues. The chain's CDR3 is CASSKVGTGVNEQFF. CDR3 bases: TGTGCCAGCAGCAAAGTCGGGACAGGGGTGAATGAGCAGTTCTTC.

The V and J genes are TRBV19 and TRBJ2-1; D is possibly TRBD2 (5 bases). Trimming pared 5 bases from V and 5 bases from J, leaving 7 bases between. The CDR3 length is 12 residues. Germline V lookup: CDR1 LNHDA, CDR2 SQIVND (reference sequence). The CDR3 region is CASSRRDNEQFF. The CDR3 DNA sequence: TGTGCCAGTAGTCGGCGGGACAATGAGCAGTTCTTC.

This clone was seen only a few times. This sequence joins TRBV5-1 and TRBJ2-2; 9 positions match TRBD2. The germline gives CDR1 SGHRS, CDR2 YFSETQ. Trimming removed 0 bases from V and 0 bases from J; junction bases left unmatched: 6. The CDR3 contains 18 residues. The DNA of the CDR3 is TGCGCCAGCAGCTTGGTCCCTAGCGGGACCCCGAACACCGGGGAGCTGTTTTTT. This gives the protein CASSLVPSGTPNTGELFF.

Here the CDR3 DNA reads TGTGCCGTAAGGGGTTACGGCTACACCTTC. Its translation: CAVRGYGYTF. The chain joins TRBV2 to TRBJ1-2; a possible D gene is TRBD1 (5 bases). V lost 11 bases and J 8 bases, leaving 12 bases between the germline ends. The CDR3 consists of 10 residues. Germline assignment: CDR1 SNHLY and CDR2 FYNNEI.

J is TRBJ1-1 and V is TRBV27, with TRBD1 matching over 7 bases. The CDR3 covers 15 residues. V gave up 5 bases and J gave up 2 bases; unmatched junction bases: 8. Germline V gene data show CDR1 as MNHEY and CDR2 as SMNVEV (reference sequence). CDR3 protein: CASSVQQGFNTEAFF. Written as DNA, the CDR3 is TGTGCCAGCAGTGTCCAACAGGGGTTTAACACTGAAGCTTTCTTT.

The V gene is TRBV29-1, the J gene TRBJ1-1, with unresolved D. V was pared by 0 bases and J by 0 bases, with 14 bases between. CDR1 is SQVTM and CDR2 is ANQGSEA in the germline V gene. This CDR3 comprises 16 residues. The chain's CDR3 is CSVEDRGRKMNTEAFF. The CDR3 coding sequence is TGCAGCGTTGAAGATCGAGGCAGAAAGATGAACACTGAAGCTTTCTTT. Based on the CDR3 plus reference TRBV29-1 and TRBJ1-1, the full variable domain is SAVISQKPSRDICQRGTSLTIQCQVDSQVTMMFWYRQQPGQSLTLIATANQGSEATYESGFVIDKFPISRPNLTFSTLTVSNMSPEDSSIYLCSVEDRGRKMNTEAFFGQGTRLTVV.

This sequence joins TRBV5-6 and TRBJ1-2, with D uncertain. Trimming removed 0 bases at V and 4 bases at J, with 10 bases between. The CDR3 loop spans 14 amino acids. CDR1 SGHDT and CDR2 YYEEEE come from the germline V gene. The CDR3 reads CASSLEQMIYGYTF. CDR3 coding DNA: TGTGCCAGCAGCTTGGAACAGATGATCTATGGCTACACCTTC.

This clone was observed once. The rearrangement uses TRBV28 and TRBJ1-2, with 7 positions matching TRBD1. The CDR3 has 14 residues. V shed 5 bases, J shed 9 bases, and the junction held 12 bases outside the gene matches. The germline V gene has CDR1 MDHEN and CDR2 SYDVKM. As DNA, the CDR3 is TGTGCCAGCAGTATCTACGGGACAGAGGGTAGCTACACCTTC. Its translation is CASSIYGTEGSYTF.

This clone was counted only a few times. This chain links TRBV13 with TRBJ2-3, with D perhaps TRBD2 (6 bases). V was shortened by 6 bases and J by 6 bases, with 10 bases between the two germline ends. CDR1 is PRHDT, CDR2 FYEKMQ, per germline (reference sequence). The CDR3 is 12 residues long. The CDR3 nucleotides are TGTGCCAGCAGTCGGGGGTTCGATACGCAGTATTTT. Encoded protein: CASSRGFDTQYF.

The J gene is TRBJ1-6, the V gene TRBV25-1; D is possibly TRBD1 (5 bases). Germline loops: CDR1 MGHDK, CDR2 SYGVNS. V was clipped by 3 bases and J by 9 bases, with 12 bases between them. This CDR3 contains 14 residues. The CDR3 DNA sequence: TGTGCCAGCAGTGAGACCCGGGGGAGTTCACCCCTCCACTTT. Amino acid sequence: CASSETRGSSPLHF.

This rearrangement joins TRBV28 to TRBJ2-7, with D possibly being TRBD2 (6 bases). CDR3 length equals 16 residues. Germline assignment: CDR1 MDHEN and CDR2 SYDVKM. V was cut by 2 bases and J by 9 bases, with 23 bases left in between. The CDR3 spells CASSLRSGTLPTRQYF. CDR3 bases: TGTGCCAGCAGTTTAAGATCGGGGACTCTCCCTACGAGGCAGTACTTC.

The chain carries TRBV6-1 and TRBJ1-2, with D possibly TRBD1 on 5 matching bases. The CDR3 has 15 residues. The germline V gene has CDR1 MNHNS and CDR2 SASEGT. The V and J ends lost 7 bases and 5 bases respectively, with 20 bases between them. The CDR3 spells CASIETVIAVYGYTF. The CDR3 DNA reads as TGTGCCAGCATAGAGACAGTCATCGCGGTATATGGCTACACCTTC.

This clone was counted only a few times. This chain joins TRBV5-5 and TRBJ2-7; D gene unclear. The V gene lost 0 bases and the J gene lost 3 bases, with 4 bases spanning the gap. CDR1 SGHKS and CDR2 YYEKEE come from the germline V gene (reference sequence). CDR3 length equals 12 residues. The CDR3 reads CASSLAVYEQYF. The CDR3, as DNA: TGTGCCAGCAGCTTGGCGGTCTACGAGCAGTACTTC.

The chain recombines TRBV6-5 with TRBJ1-1, with D perhaps TRBD1 (6 bases). The germline gives CDR1 MNHEY, CDR2 SVGAGI. V lost 4 bases and J lost 1, with 7 bases in between. The CDR3 has 13 amino acids. The DNA for the CDR3 is TGTGCCAGCAGTTCGACAGGGAACACTGAAGCTTTCTTT. It specifies CASSSTGNTEAFF.

This chain uses TRBV11-3 with TRBJ2-1, with 9 bases identical to TRBD1. CDR1 and CDR2 from the germline V gene are SGHNT and YENEEA. V was pared by 4 bases and J by 2 bases, with 6 bases of the junction left unmatched. The CDR3 has 16 amino acids. In nucleotides, the CDR3 is TGTGCCAGCAGCTCCCGAGGGACAGGGCCCTACAATGAGCAGTTCTTC. It yields the protein CASSSRGTGPYNEQFF.

The J gene is TRBJ1-4, the V gene TRBV7-9, with D hard to call. Germline lookup yields CDR1 SEHNR and CDR2 FQNEAQ (reference sequence). Trimming took off 3 bases at V and 2 bases at J, with 13 bases between the two ends. The CDR3 has 16 residues. The DNA for the CDR3 is TGTGCCAGCAGCTTGGTAGTGATGTCCACTAATGAAAAACTGTTTTTT. Encoded protein: CASSLVVMSTNEKLFF.

This clone was recorded a few times. The chain has TRBV28 and TRBJ2-2; D not certain. Trimming cost V 1 base and J 6 bases, with 12 bases left between them. The CDR3 runs 15 residues. Germline loops: CDR1 MDHEN, CDR2 SYDVKM. The CDR3 is CASSLSGNLPGELFF. DNA of the CDR3: TGTGCCAGCAGTTTATCGGGTAATCTTCCCGGGGAGCTGTTTTTT.

The genes are TRBV21-1 and TRBJ1-1. TRBV21-1 is an annotated pseudogene. The CDR3 spans 14 residues. Written as DNA, the CDR3 is TGTGCCAGCAGCCCTCCCGGGGTCGACACTGAAGCTTTCTTT. This encodes CASSPPGVDTEAFF.

The chain is built from TRBV29-1 and TRBJ2-7, with D possibly being TRBD2 (6 bases). Per germline, CDR1 SQVTM and CDR2 ANQGSEA. CDR3 length equals 15 residues. The V and J ends lost 1 base and 0 bases respectively, with 13 bases between them. The CDR3 loop reads CSVEGTGTSSYEQYF. CDR3 bases: TGCAGCGTTGAAGGTACCGGGACTTCCTCCTACGAGCAGTACTTC.

The rearrangement joins TRBV7-9 to TRBJ2-5, with D possibly being TRBD2 (5 bases). The germline V and J ends were trimmed by 5 bases and 2 bases, with 15 bases remaining between them. Germline CDR1 is SEHNR and CDR2 is FQNEAQ (reference sequence). The CDR3 has 15 amino acids. The CDR3 nucleotides read TGTGCCAGCAGCAACCCTGCGGGTTCTCAAGAGACCCAGTACTTC. Translation gives CASSNPAGSQETQYF.

J is TRBJ2-2 and V is TRBV5-1; TRBD1 agrees at 9 bases. The CDR3 spans 18 residues. V shed 2 bases and J 0 bases; nucleotides not matched to a gene: 8. The germline CDR1 and CDR2 sequences are SGHRS and YFSETQ. CDR3 in amino acids: CASSLKRTGASNTGELFF. CDR3 coding DNA: TGCGCCAGCAGCTTAAAAAGGACAGGGGCCTCGAACACCGGGGAGCTGTTTTTT.

The chain combines TRBV6-6 with TRBJ1-2; 9 nucleotides match TRBD1. CDR3 length: 16 amino acids. CDR1 is MNHNY and CDR2 is SVGAGI in the germline V gene (reference sequence). V lost 2 bases to trimming and J lost 7 bases; unmatched junction nucleotides: 11. CDR3 loop: CASSYPPGQGFGGYTF. The CDR3 bases are TGTGCCAGCAGTTACCCGCCGGGACAGGGTTTTGGTGGCTACACCTTC.

The gene calls are TRBV19 and TRBJ2-1; D might be TRBD2 (5 bases). The CDR3 totals 14 residues. Germline CDR1 is LNHDA and CDR2 is SQIVND (reference sequence). V lost 6 bases and J 1 base, leaving 10 bases between the germline ends. CDR3 sequence (DNA): TGTGCCAGTAGATCTAGCTCTTCCTACAATGAGCAGTTCTTC. Translation gives CASRSSSSYNEQFF.

This clone was observed a handful of times. V gene TRBV7-6 combines with J gene TRBJ1-4; possible D gene TRBD1, 5 bases. Germline assignment: CDR1 SGHVS and CDR2 FNYEAQ. Trimming pared 5 bases from V and 10 bases from J, leaving 11 bases between. The CDR3 has 12 residues. The CDR3, as DNA: TGTGCCAGCAGCACCTCGGGGGGAAAACTGTTTTTT. Translated: CASSTSGGKLFF. The whole variable domain, filled in from reference TRBV7-6 and TRBJ1-4, reads GAGVSQSPRYKVTKRGQDVALRCDPISGHVSLYWYRQALGQGPEFLTYFNYEAQQDKSGLPNDRFSAERPEGSISTLTIQRTEQRDSAMYRCASSTSGGKLFFGSGTQLSVL.

The chain couples TRBV10-2 to TRBJ2-7; 8 positions agree with TRBD1. Germline V gene sequence: CDR1 WSHSY, CDR2 SAAADI. The CDR3 extends over 16 amino acids. With V trimmed by 2 bases and J by 3 bases, 9 bases remained unmatched. The CDR3, as DNA: TGCGCCAGCAGTGAGAGAGGGCAGGGGGCTTACTACGAGCAGTACTTC. It translates to CASSERGQGAYYEQYF.

J is TRBJ1-2 and V is TRBV11-2; 10 nucleotides align to TRBD1. Looked up from germline, CDR1 is SGHAT and CDR2 is FQNNGV. This CDR3 has 13 residues. V lost 5 bases and J lost 8; bases outside the gene matches: 5. The CDR3 region has the DNA TGTGCCAGCAGCCCAGACAGGGGGCTGGGCTACACCTTC. Its protein is CASSPDRGLGYTF. The variable domain in full, completed from reference TRBV11-2 and TRBJ1-2, reads EAGVAQSPRYKIIEKRQSVAFWCNPISGHATLYWYQQILGQGPKLLIQFQNNGVVDDSQLPKDRFSAERLKGVDSTLKIQPAKLEDSAVYLCASSPDRGLGYTFGSGTRLTVV.

V usage is TRBV6-5 and J usage is TRBJ2-1, with 11 bases lining up with TRBD2. Germline V gives CDR1 MNHEY, CDR2 SVGAGI. This CDR3 has 15 amino acids. V was pared by 6 bases and J by 5 bases, with 6 bases of the junction left unmatched. The CDR3 protein is CASSPLAGGDNEQFF. The CDR3 DNA reads TGTGCCAGCAGCCCCCTAGCGGGGGGAGACAATGAGCAGTTCTTC.